What follows are 18 T cell receptor beta chains derived from one specimen sequenced in a study of T-cell memory formation after mild COVID-19. From the 5' RACE reads, TCRdb called clonotypes with MiXCR, one entry per CDR3 protein. The table includes 200,000 to 250,000 distinct CDR3 sequences, around 8.8% detected once. The specimen was PBMCs or a T cell subset sorted from them (not recorded which). These receptors were obtained from a young man who had mild COVID-19 (a few samples of this study predate the infection). Cell type and time point are not known.

This chain joins TRBV12-3 or TRBV12-4 and TRBJ1-5, with D unclear. CDR3 length: 15 residues. V lost 3 bases and J lost 5, with 14 bases in between. CDR3 coding DNA: TGTGCCAGCAGTTTTTATAGTGGCGCGGATCAGCCCCAGCATTTT. Translating it yields CASSFYSGADQPQHF.

This clonotype was counted a few times. V gene TRBV5-1 combines with J gene TRBJ2-5; TRBD1 or TRBD2 may be the D gene (5 bases each). This CDR3 has 16 residues. Trimming cost V 2 bases and J 4 bases, with 18 bases left between them. CDR1 and CDR2 from the germline V gene are SGHRS and YFSETQ. The CDR3 is CASSLLGEGSRETQYF. As DNA, the CDR3 is TGCGCCAGCAGCTTATTGGGGGAAGGGAGTAGAGAGACCCAGTACTTC.

The chain carries TRBV5-1 and TRBJ2-3, with D hard to call. In germline, CDR1 is SGHRS, CDR2 YFSETQ. V dropped 4 bases and J dropped 2 bases, with 8 bases sitting between them. The CDR3 is made up of 13 amino acids. CDR3 coding DNA: TGCGCCAGCAGCCCACCTATCACAGATACGCAGTATTTT. Translated, it gives CASSPPITDTQYF.

This clonotype was recorded at least ten times. This rearrangement joins TRBV2 to TRBJ2-2, with D possibly matching TRBD1 (5 bases). There are 17 residues in the CDR3. V was clipped by 0 bases and J by 4 bases, with 15 bases between them. CDR1 SNHLY and CDR2 FYNNEI come from the germline V gene. The CDR3 coding sequence is TGTGCCAGCAGTGAAGCCCCTCAGACAGCGAGCACCGGGGAGCTGTTTTTT. Encoded protein: CASSEAPQTASTGELFF. Variable domain in full (rest from reference TRBV2 and TRBJ2-2): EPEVTQTPSHQVTQMGQEVILRCVPISNHLYFYWYRQILGQKVEFLVSFYNNEISEKSEIFDDQFSVERPDGSNFTLKIRSTKLEDSAMYFCASSEAPQTASTGELFFGEGSRLTVL.

This clonotype was detected only a few times. The chain couples TRBV27 to TRBJ2-2; no clear D. V shed 5 bases and J shed 5 bases, with 15 bases lying between them. CDR3 size: 15 residues. The germline CDR1 and CDR2 sequences are MNHEY and SMNVEV (reference sequence). The CDR3 loop is CASSPDTPRTGELFF. In DNA form, the CDR3 reads TGTGCCAGCAGTCCCGACACCCCGAGGACCGGGGAGCTGTTTTTT.

In this sample, this clonotype turned up many times. This chain uses TRBV11-1 with TRBJ2-4; 9 bases are shared with TRBD1. This CDR3 contains 15 residues. Trimming at V came to 4 bases and at J to 4 bases, leaving 5 bases not matched to a gene. CDR1 and CDR2 (germline): SGHAT, FQDESV (reference sequence). The CDR3 region is CASSSSQGAKNIQYF. In DNA, the CDR3 is TGTGCCAGCAGCTCCTCACAGGGGGCGAAAAACATTCAGTACTTC.

V and J are TRBV7-6 and TRBJ2-2; D is possibly TRBD2 (6 bases). V lost 5 bases to trimming and J lost 6 bases, with 16 bases between them. From germline, CDR1 is SGHVS and CDR2 FNYEAQ. There are 15 residues in the CDR3. CDR3: CASSIRDSYPGELFF. The CDR3 DNA reads as TGTGCCAGCAGCATCCGGGACTCCTACCCCGGGGAGCTGTTTTTT.

This sequence joins TRBV30 and TRBJ1-4; D not resolved. V lost 5 bases and J lost 5, with 6 bases in between. Germline V CDR1 and CDR2: GTSNPN, SVGIG (reference sequence). The length of the CDR3 is 11 residues. The CDR3 DNA reads as TGTGCCTGGGGGAAAAATGAAAAACTGTTTTTT. Its protein is CAWGKNEKLFF.

This clonotype was recorded many times. CDR3 sequence: CASEEEGRNTGELFF. CDR3 coding DNA: TGCGCCAGCGAGGAGGAGGGCAGAAACACCGGGGAGCTGTTTTTT. The chain carries TRBV10-2 and TRBJ2-2, with D possibly TRBD2 on 6 matching bases. Germline CDR1 reads WSHSY; CDR2 reads SAAADI. The V and J ends lost 8 bases and 2 bases respectively, with 15 bases between them. The CDR3 totals 15 residues.

This clonotype was seen only a few times. This chain connects TRBV7-9 to TRBJ2-7, with no clear D. The CDR3 is 16 amino acids. From germline, CDR1 is SEHNR and CDR2 FQNEAQ (reference sequence). The germline V and J ends were trimmed by 1 base and 2 bases, with 15 bases remaining between them. CDR3: CASSLDLSFSAYEQYF. The CDR3 DNA reads as TGTGCCAGCAGCTTAGATCTATCGTTTAGTGCCTACGAGCAGTACTTC.

In this sample, this clonotype turned up a few times. The chain recombines TRBV7-2 with TRBJ2-5; 8 positions agree with TRBD2. Germline V gene sequence: CDR1 SGHTA, CDR2 FQGNSA. V lost 3 bases and J lost 1; bases outside the gene matches: 4. The CDR3 is 15 amino acids. Written as DNA, the CDR3 is TGTGCCAGCAGCTTTATTCGGGGGGGCCAAGAGACCCAGTACTTC. Its protein product is CASSFIRGGQETQYF.

This chain uses TRBV12-3 or TRBV12-4 with TRBJ2-7, with 8 bases identical to TRBD1. V dropped 5 bases and J dropped 4; count of bases not matched to a gene: 4. The CDR3 extends over 13 amino acids. In nucleotides, the CDR3 is TGTGCCAGCAGTACAGGGGGGAGGTACGAGCAGTACGTC. This codes for CASSTGGRYEQYV.

The chain combines TRBV5-1 with TRBJ1-3, with a weak D call TRBD1 (6 bases). CDR3 length equals 13 residues. Trimming cost V 9 bases and J 0 bases, with 10 bases left between them. The germline CDR1 and CDR2 sequences are SGHRS and YFSETQ. CDR3 in DNA: TGCGCCACCGCGGACAGCTCTGGAAACACCATATATTTT. Amino acids: CATADSSGNTIYF.

The table lists this clonotype with a few counts. The chain links TRBV5-1 to TRBJ1-2, with D unclear. Germline-derived CDR1 and CDR2 are SGHRS and YFSETQ. Deletions cut 2 bases from V and 0 bases from J, with 8 bases between. This CDR3 spans 14 amino acids. This chain's CDR3 is CASSLTEANYGYTF. The CDR3 coding sequence is TGCGCCAGCAGCTTAACAGAAGCTAACTATGGCTACACCTTC.

Ten or more counts support this clonotype. V usage is TRBV24-1 and J usage is TRBJ2-5, with a weak D call TRBD1 (6 bases). Trimming stripped 7 bases from V and 3 bases from J, with 11 bases between. The germline V gene has CDR1 KGHDR and CDR2 SFDVKD. The CDR3 totals 13 residues. CDR3 region: CATSSRQEETQYF. The CDR3 bases are TGTGCCACCAGCTCAAGACAGGAAGAGACCCAGTACTTC.

This clonotype was seen repeatedly, ten times or more. The chain has TRBV7-6 and TRBJ2-1; D is ambiguous. V lost 1 base, J lost 0 bases, and 10 bases lay in between. The length of the CDR3 is 16 residues. Germline V CDR1 and CDR2: SGHVS, FNYEAQ. CDR3 in DNA: TGTGCCAGCAGCTTAGACCGCCCGAGCTCCTACAATGAGCAGTTCTTC. Its translation is CASSLDRPSSYNEQFF. Using reference TRBV7-6 and TRBJ2-1 for the parts outside the CDR3, the full variable domain is GAGVSQSPRYKVTKRGQDVALRCDPISGHVSLYWYRQALGQGPEFLTYFNYEAQQDKSGLPNDRFSAERPEGSISTLTIQRTEQRDSAMYRCASSLDRPSSYNEQFFGPGTRLTVL.

The chain employs TRBV5-6 and TRBJ2-7; possible D gene TRBD2, 6 bases. Germline lookup yields CDR1 SGHDT and CDR2 YYEEEE. The CDR3 is 15 residues long. Trimming stripped 5 bases from V and 2 bases from J, with 17 bases between. The CDR3, as DNA: TGTGCCAGCAGTCCACCCGGGACTGATACCTACGAGCAGTACTTC. Translated: CASSPPGTDTYEQYF.

This rearrangement joins TRBV6-6 to TRBJ1-4, with 7 bases aligning to TRBD1. This CDR3 spans 15 amino acids. Germline values: CDR1 MNHNY, CDR2 SVGAGI (reference sequence). V trimming: 6 bases; J trimming: 4 bases; junction bases outside the gene matches: 8. CDR3 DNA sequence: TGTGCCAGCAGGGACAGGCAGGGCGTTAATGAAAAACTGTTTTTT. This codes for CASRDRQGVNEKLFF.